Listed below are T cell receptor beta chains from one sample, sequenced in a study of T cells in Graves' hyperthyroidism and ophthalmopathy. TCRdb recomputed calls from the multiplex PCR reads with MiXCR, one row per CDR3 protein. The table lists a few hundred thousand distinct CDR3 sequences, roughly 45% of them singletons. Input material: peripheral blood or thyroid tissue (not recorded which). These receptors originate from an adult woman with Graves' disease, either hyperthyroidism or ophthalmopathy (not recorded which). CDR3s include the opening cysteine and the closing phenylalanine or tryptophan. The order of the fields is J gene, V gene, clone size, D gene, CDR3 DNA, CDR3 protein. D genes are given only for firm matches. Part of the rows lack a size; the others show once, few, many or a class for expanded clones.

TRBJ1-2	TRBV20-1	-	-	TGCAGTGCTAGTGCGGCCACGGGCTATGGCTACACCTTC	CSASAATGYGYTF
TRBJ1-5	TRBV2	many	-	TGTGCCAGCAACAGGGCCACCGTGGATCAGCCCCAGCATTTT	CASNRATVDQPQHF
TRBJ1-2	TRBV4-3	many	-	TGCGCCAGCAGCCAAGAAGAATCAGGGCTGGAGGGCTACACCTTC	CASSQEESGLEGYTF
TRBJ1-6	TRBV4-3	few	-	TGCGCCAGCAGCCTCATCCGAAATTCACCCCTCCACTTT	CASSLIRNSPLHF
TRBJ2-5	TRBV4-3	many	-	TGCGCCAGCAGCCGGAAAGGGGGGCGGGTAGAGACCCAGTACTTC	CASSRKGGRVETQYF
TRBJ2-7	TRBV20-1	many	TRBD2	TGCAGTGCTAGCTTTCGGGGGGGAGGCAGCGAGCAGTACTTC	CSASFRGGGSEQYF
TRBJ1-2	TRBV29-1	many	-	TGCAGCGTTGAAGGCATTCCGGGCTACACCTTC	CSVEGIPGYTF
TRBJ2-1	TRBV25-1	few	-	TGTGCCAGCAGTGTACACAGGGTAATGGGTGAGCAGTTCTTC	CASSVHRVMGEQFF
TRBJ2-7	TRBV7-2	-	TRBD2	TGTGCCAGCAGCCCTGGGCCTAGCGGGACCTACGAGCAGTACTTC	CASSPGPSGTYEQYF
TRBJ1-4	TRBV10-3	-	-	TGTGCCATCAGTGAGTCTCCGCCACGATCAACTAATGAAAAACTGTTTTTT	CAISESPPRSTNEKLFF
TRBJ2-7	TRBV2	few	-	TGTGCCAGCAGTGAACTGACTGCCCAGGTTTTCTTC	CASSELTAQVFF
TRBJ2-7	TRBV20-1	-	TRBD2	TGCAGTATTACGGCTAGCGGGAGGACGGCCTACGAGCAGTACTTC	CSITASGRTAYEQYF
TRBJ2-2	TRBV7-2	many	-	TGTGCCAGCGCCCCAGGGAACACCGGGGAGCTGTTTTTT	CASAPGNTGELFF
TRBJ1-2	TRBV6-2/TRBV6-3	-	-	TGTGCCAGCAGTTATGGGGGCTATGGCTACACCTTC	CASSYGGYGYTF
TRBJ2-5	TRBV7-2	many	-	TGTGCCAGCAGCTCGGAGGGTCGTTGGGAGACCCAGTACTTC	CASSSEGRWETQYF
TRBJ1-1	TRBV10-1	-	-	TGCGCCAGCAGTGAGTCAGGAAGCGCTGAAGCTTTCTTT	CASSESGSAEAFF
TRBJ1-1	TRBV18	few	-	TGTGCCAGCTCAGGAACAGGGATTACTGAAGCTTTCTTT	CASSGTGITEAFF
TRBJ1-2	TRBV7-2	many	-	TGTGCCAGCAGCCAAAGGGGCCGATACTGGGGCTACACCTTC	CASSQRGRYWGYTF
TRBJ2-7	TRBV2	-	TRBD1	TGTGCCAGCAGCACCACCGACAGGGGTCTAGGTGAGCAGTACTTC	CASSTTDRGLGEQYF
TRBJ1-1	TRBV24-1	-	-	TGTGCCACCTGGGACGGGGGCACTGAAGCTTTCTTT	CATWDGGTEAFF
TRBJ2-3	TRBV13	-	TRBD2	TGTGCCAGCAGCCCGGGACTAGCGGGAGGCGGGGCAGTTACGCAGTATTTT	CASSPGLAGGGAVTQYF
TRBJ1-1	TRBV2	-	-	TGTGCCAGCAGTCCGGGGCGATACTTGAACACTGAAGCTTTCTTT	CASSPGRYLNTEAFF
TRBJ2-7	TRBV13	few	TRBD1	TGTGCCAGCAGCTCCAAGGACAGGGATCGGTACGAGCAGTACTTC	CASSSKDRDRYEQYF
TRBJ1-1	TRBV7-9	-	TRBD1	TGTGCCAGCAGCTCGTCGGACAGGGGTGGTACTGAAGCTTTCTTT	CASSSSDRGGTEAFF
TRBJ2-5	TRBV29-1	once	-	TGCAGCGTTCCGAGGGCTTCGACTCAAGAGACCCAGTACTTC	CSVPRASTQETQYF
TRBJ2-5	TRBV9	few	TRBD2	TGTGCCAGCAGGATAGGACTAGCCATATGGGAGACCCAGTACTTC	CASRIGLAIWETQYF
TRBJ1-2	TRBV29-1	-	-	TGCAGCGTTGAAGGTTCAGAGAATCGCTATGGCTACACCTTC	CSVEGSENRYGYTF
TRBJ2-7	TRBV10-2	-	TRBD1	TGTGCCAGCAGCCCAGGACAGGGGGCCTACGAGCAGTGCTTC	CASSPGQGAYEQCF
TRBJ1-1	TRBV5-1	-	-	TGCGCCAGCAGCTTGGAAGCAGACCCAAAAGCTTTCTTT	CASSLEADPKAFF
TRBJ1-2	TRBV7-9	few	TRBD1	TGTGCCAGCAGCTTATATCAGGGACAGGGCGATGGCTACACCTTC	CASSLYQGQGDGYTF
TRBJ2-2	TRBV28	few	TRBD2	TGTGCCTGCAAGGCGGGCGGGAGTATGATCGGGGAGCTGTTTTTT	CACKAGGSMIGELFF
TRBJ2-7	TRBV7-2	many	-	TGTGCCAGCAGCTTATTGAGAGGAAGCGAGCAGTACTTC	CASSLLRGSEQYF
TRBJ2-7	TRBV7-2	many	TRBD2	TGTGCCAGCAGCTTATTCGGCGGGAGGGACTCCGAGCAGTACTTC	CASSLFGGRDSEQYF
TRBJ1-1	TRBV29-1	few	-	TGCAGCGTTAACACAGGGATAGGGACTGAAGCTTTCTTT	CSVNTGIGTEAFF
TRBJ1-5	TRBV20-1	many	-	TGCAGTGCTTCCCGGGACATGAGCAATCAGCCCCAGCATTTT	CSASRDMSNQPQHF
TRBJ2-6	TRBV11-2	-	TRBD1	TGTGCCACCAGTGAGGGACAGGGGAACCCTGGGGCCAACGTCCTGACTTTC	CATSEGQGNPGANVLTF
TRBJ2-5	TRBV7-6	many	-	TGTGCCAGCAGCAGAGGGGAAACGGAGGGGACCCAGTACTTC	CASSRGETEGTQYF
TRBJ2-7	TRBV20-1	many	TRBD2	TGCAGTGCTTCGGCGGGAGGAGGGTCCTACGAGCAGTACTTC	CSASAGGGSYEQYF
TRBJ2-7	TRBV6-2/TRBV6-3	-	-	TGTGCCAGCAGTTTGACGGAAAGAAGCGAGCAGTACTTC	CASSLTERSEQYF
TRBJ2-7	TRBV30	few	-	TGTGCCTGGAGGGTCTACGAGCAGTACTTC	CAWRVYEQYF
TRBJ2-2	TRBV15	few	-	TGTGCCACCAGCAGACAGGGCCTAGTCACCGGGGAGCTGTTTTTT	CATSRQGLVTGELFF
TRBJ1-6	TRBV20-1	-	-	TGCAGTGCTAGAGGGAGGGGAGGGCCAAATTCACCCCTCCACTTT	CSARGRGGPNSPLHF
TRBJ1-5	TRBV19	many	TRBD1	TGTGCCAGTAGTATTAAGGACAGGCCGAATCAGCCCCAGCATTTT	CASSIKDRPNQPQHF
TRBJ2-7	TRBV7-9	once	TRBD2	TGTGCCAGCAGCCCGGGACTAGCGGGAGTCACGGCCGAGCAGTACTTC	CASSPGLAGVTAEQYF
TRBJ1-5	TRBV2	-	-	TGTGCCAGCAGCCCCAGGGAAGAGGGCAATCAGCCCCAGCATTTT	CASSPREEGNQPQHF
TRBJ2-5	TRBV29-1	-	-	TGCAGCGTTGGAGGGACCCAAGAGACCCAGTACTTC	CSVGGTQETQYF
TRBJ1-4	TRBV29-1	many	-	TGCAGCGTTGGGCAGGGAGGTGAAAAACTGTTTTTT	CSVGQGGEKLFF
TRBJ1-5	TRBV7-9	-	-	TGTGCCAGCAGCTTAGCCGGGGGGGGTGTTCAGCCCCAGCATTTT	CASSLAGGGVQPQHF
TRBJ1-1	TRBV7-2	many	-	TGTGCCAGCAGCTTAGAACGGGGGACTGAAGCTTTCTTT	CASSLERGTEAFF
TRBJ2-7	TRBV15	-	TRBD1	TGTGCCACCAGCTTAACAGGGGGCCAGTCGTACGAGCAGTACTTC	CATSLTGGQSYEQYF
TRBJ1-6	TRBV2	-	-	TGTGCCAGCAGTGACGTAGGCGGCCTTAATTCACCCCTCCACTTT	CASSDVGGLNSPLHF
TRBJ2-2	TRBV29-1	-	TRBD2	TGCAGAAGGCTTAGGGGGACTAGCGGGAACACCGGGGAGCTGTTTTTT	CRRLRGTSGNTGELFF
TRBJ2-7	TRBV20-1	-	-	TGCAGTGCTAGTGGTGGGTCTAGTTACGAGCGGTACTTC	CSASGGSSYERYF
TRBJ1-3	TRBV7-2	many	-	TGTGCCAGCAGCTCCTCAAGGGGCCCTGGAAACACCATATATTTT	CASSSSRGPGNTIYF
TRBJ1-5	TRBV7-2	-	-	TGTGCCAGCAGCCCCGAATTGGGGGGACGCAATCAGCCCCAGCATTTT	CASSPELGGRNQPQHF
TRBJ1-1	TRBV20-1	few	-	TGCAGTGCTAGAGATGTACAGACTCACGCTGAAGCTTTCTTT	CSARDVQTHAEAFF
TRBJ2-7	TRBV29-1	few	-	TGCAGCGTTGTAGGAGACGAGCAGTACTTC	CSVVGDEQYF
TRBJ2-5	TRBV15	-	-	TGTGCCACCAGCAGGAAACTGGGGTCTTTACGGGAAGAGGCCCAGTACTTC	CATSRKLGSLREEAQYF
TRBJ2-5	TRBV6-6	many	-	TGTGCCAGCAGACGAGGGACCGGAGAGACCCAGTACTTC	CASRRGTGETQYF
TRBJ2-5	TRBV10-1	-	TRBD2	TGCGCCAGCAGTGAAGGGCCGGGAGGACAAGAGACCCAGTACTTC	CASSEGPGGQETQYF